Each of the 21 T cell receptor beta chains below was sequenced from the same sample in a study of early T cells in non-severe SARS-CoV-2 infection. TCRdb called the 5' RACE reads again in MiXCR, with one record for every CDR3 protein. Here the sample spans tens of thousands of distinct CDR3 sequences, approximately 12% being singletons. Material for sequencing was whole blood. These TCRs come from an adult who was a healthcare worker with PCR-confirmed SARS-CoV-2 infection or an uninfected control (not recorded which).

V is TRBV11-1 and J is TRBJ1-2, with D possibly matching TRBD1 (5 bases). The CDR3 length is 13 residues. CDR1 and CDR2 (germline): SGHAT, FQDESV (reference sequence). V lost 0 bases to trimming and J lost 6 bases, with 8 bases between them. The CDR3 here is CASSLALRDGYTF. CDR3 bases: TGTGCCAGCAGCTTAGCGCTCAGGGATGGCTACACCTTC.

This clonotype was recorded many times. The chain links TRBV30 to TRBJ2-5, with 7 positions matching TRBD1. V was pared by 2 bases and J by 5 bases, with 5 bases of the junction left unmatched. Germline-derived CDR1 and CDR2 are GTSNPN and SVGIG (reference sequence). The CDR3 spans 13 residues. This chain's CDR3 is CAWSTGATETQYF. CDR3 bases: TGTGCCTGGAGTACAGGGGCCACGGAGACCCAGTACTTC.

This clonotype was found many times. DNA for the CDR3: TGTGCCAGTAGTATATGGAAAGGGGCCTTCTCCACAGATACGCAGTATTTT. It specifies CASSIWKGAFSTDTQYF. The chain links TRBV19 to TRBJ2-3; tentatively, D is TRBD1 (5 bases). The CDR3 is 17 residues long. Germline CDR1 is LNHDA and CDR2 is SQIVND (reference sequence). Trimming took 2 bases from V and 2 from J, leaving 17 bases between them.

This clonotype was detected a few times. CDR3 sequence reads: CASSPPSRGSSYNEQFF. The CDR3 bases are TGTGCCAGCAGCCCTCCCTCGAGGGGGAGCTCCTACAATGAGCAGTTCTTC. V and J are TRBV3-1 and TRBJ2-1; a weak D match, TRBD1 (6 bases). The CDR3 runs to 17 residues. Looked up from germline, CDR1 is LGHDT and CDR2 is YNNKEL (reference sequence). With 4 bases removed from V and 0 bases from J, the gap between germline ends came to 16 bases.

This clonotype was seen a handful of times. This chain joins TRBV10-3 and TRBJ1-5; unclear D gene. Trimming pared 5 bases from V and 10 bases from J, leaving 3 bases between. CDR1 is ENHRY, CDR2 SYGVKD, per germline. This CDR3 is built from 9 residues. CDR3 protein: CAISRPQHF. The CDR3 DNA reads TGTGCCATCAGTAGACCCCAGCATTTT.

CDR3 in amino acids: CASRREGRAQPQHF. CDR3 sequence (DNA): TGTGCCAGCAGGCGGGAGGGGCGTGCTCAGCCCCAGCATTTT. The chain has TRBV6-5 and TRBJ1-5; the D gene is possibly TRBD1 (5 bases). The CDR3 has 14 amino acids. The germline CDR1 and CDR2 sequences are MNHEY and SVGAGI. The V end lost 6 bases, the J end lost 6 bases, and 15 bases lay between the germline ends.

This clonotype was counted between two and nine times. The V and J genes are TRBV7-9 and TRBJ2-2; TRBD2 matches at 12 bases. The CDR3 extends over 14 amino acids. Trimming cost V 5 bases and J 6 bases; bases outside gene matches: 1. CDR1 and CDR2 (germline): SEHNR, FQNEAQ (reference sequence). CDR3 residues: CASSGLAGPGELFF. CDR3 DNA sequence: TGTGCCAGCAGCGGACTAGCGGGACCCGGGGAGCTGTTTTTT.

Ten or more counts support this clonotype. The genes are TRBV2 and TRBJ1-6; the D is unclear. Trimming took 4 bases from V and 7 from J, leaving 8 bases between them. The CDR3 is 13 residues long. Germline assignment: CDR1 SNHLY and CDR2 FYNNEI. CDR3 coding DNA: TGTGCCAGCAGTGTAGGGTGGAATTCACCCCTCCACTTT. Translated: CASSVGWNSPLHF.

In its sample, this clonotype was seen a few times. This chain links TRBV27 with TRBJ2-1; D is ambiguous. CDR1 MNHEY and CDR2 SMNVEV come from the germline V gene (reference sequence). CDR3 length: 16 residues. The V end lost 0 bases, the J end lost 1 base, and 10 bases lay between the germline ends. The CDR3: CASSLSLWGSYNEQFF. CDR3 DNA sequence: TGTGCCAGCAGTTTATCGCTGTGGGGTTCCTACAATGAGCAGTTCTTC.

This CDR3 reads CASSFRRTESYEQYF. The CDR3 DNA is TGTGCCAGCAGCTTTCGTAGGACAGAATCTTACGAGCAGTACTTC. V usage is TRBV11-1 and J usage is TRBJ2-7; TRBD1 is a possible D gene (6 bases). CDR1 and CDR2 from the germline V gene are SGHAT and FQDESV (reference sequence). The CDR3 sequence is 15 residues long. The V end lost 3 bases, the J end lost 4 bases, and 16 bases lay between the germline ends.

This clonotype was observed a few times. The genes are TRBV5-1 and TRBJ1-6, with 10 positions matching TRBD1. Per the germline V gene, CDR1 is SGHRS and CDR2 is YFSETQ. After removal of 4 bases from V and 8 bases from J, the junction contained 3 bases not matched to a gene. The CDR3 consists of 14 residues. The CDR3 sequence is CASSRTGGDSPLHF. The DNA of the CDR3 is TGCGCCAGCAGCAGGACAGGGGGGGATTCACCCCTCCACTTT.

This chain uses TRBV5-1 with TRBJ2-3; D might be TRBD1 (5 bases). V dropped 3 bases and J dropped 6 bases, with 11 bases sitting between them. The CDR3 has 13 residues. CDR1 SGHRS and CDR2 YFSETQ come from the germline V gene. The CDR3 loop reads CASSSRTSDTQYF. As DNA, the CDR3 is TGCGCCAGCAGCTCCCGGACAAGCGATACGCAGTATTTT. Filled out from reference TRBV5-1 and TRBJ2-3, the complete variable domain reads KAGVTQTPRYLIKTRGQQVTLSCSPISGHRSVSWYQQTPGQGLQFLFEYFSETQRNKGNFPGRFSGRQFSNSRSEMNVSTLELGDSALYLCASSSRTSDTQYFGPGTRLTVL.

Many counts were recorded for this clonotype. This chain uses TRBV28 with TRBJ2-3; TRBD1 matches at 7 bases. The V and J ends lost 6 bases and 0 bases, in that order; junction bases with no gene match: 9. The CDR3 is made up of 16 amino acids. Looked up from germline, CDR1 is MDHEN and CDR2 is SYDVKM. CDR3 coding DNA: TGTGCCAGCAGGGCACCGGGACAGTTAAGCACAGATACGCAGTATTTT. Amino acids: CASRAPGQLSTDTQYF.

This clonotype appeared many times. The chain couples TRBV4-3 to TRBJ1-6, with D tentatively TRBD1 (5 bases). CDR1 is LGHNA, CDR2 YSLEER, per germline. The V and J ends lost 2 bases and 8 bases respectively, with 13 bases between them. There are 15 residues in the CDR3. The chain's CDR3 is CASSQTGAGDSPLHF. Here the CDR3 DNA reads TGCGCCAGCAGCCAAACGGGTGCGGGGGATTCACCCCTCCACTTT.

This clonotype was seen a few times. The chain uses TRBV28 and TRBJ1-4; D may be TRBD1 (6 bases). CDR1 and CDR2 (germline): MDHEN, SYDVKM. V was clipped by 8 bases and J by 7 bases, with 14 bases between them. CDR3 length: 13 residues. The CDR3 DNA reads TGTGCCAGCGGAACGGGGGCGGTTGAAAAACTGTTTTTT. Translation: CASGTGAVEKLFF.

This clonotype was observed many times. The V call is TRBV7-3, the J call TRBJ2-3, with no clear D. Trimming pared 0 bases from V and 4 bases from J, leaving 8 bases between. The CDR3 length is 14 residues. CDR1 and CDR2 from the germline V gene are SGHTA and FQGTGA. The CDR3 nucleotides are TGTGCCAGCAGCTTAACGCTCCAGGCAGATACGCAGTATTTT. Translation: CASSLTLQADTQYF.

This clonotype was detected many times. The chain couples TRBV18 to TRBJ2-5, with D possibly being TRBD1 or TRBD2 (5 bases each). Germline CDR1 is KGHSH and CDR2 is LQKENI. The ends were cut back, 4 bases at V and 0 bases at J, with 15 bases in the middle. CDR3 length: 16 amino acids. This chain's CDR3 is CASSRWAGSNQETQYF. The DNA for the CDR3 is TGTGCCAGCTCACGATGGGCAGGGAGTAACCAAGAGACCCAGTACTTC.

This clonotype was recorded a few times. The chain combines TRBV29-1 with TRBJ2-1, with TRBD2 matching 13 bases. CDR3 length: 14 residues. Germline V gene sequence: CDR1 SQVTM, CDR2 ANQGSEA. V trimming: 8 bases; J trimming: 7 bases; junction bases outside the gene matches: 8. The CDR3 DNA follows: TGCAGCATCACCCCGGGACTAGCGGGGAATGAGCAGTTCTTC. This gives the protein CSITPGLAGNEQFF.

This chain uses TRBV19 with TRBJ2-1; D might be TRBD1 (6 bases). V was pared by 6 bases and J by 6 bases, with 12 bases between. Germline CDR1 reads LNHDA; CDR2 reads SQIVND (reference sequence). The CDR3 is made up of 13 amino acids. In DNA form, the CDR3 reads TGTGCCAGTAGACAGGGATTAGGCAATGAGCAGTTCTTC. Amino acids: CASRQGLGNEQFF.

V gene TRBV5-5 combines with J gene TRBJ2-3; possibly TRBD1 for D (5 bases). The germline V and J ends were trimmed by 2 bases and 2 bases, with 12 bases remaining between them. The CDR3 has 15 amino acids. The germline V gene encodes CDR1 SGHKS and CDR2 YYEKEE (reference sequence). The CDR3 coding sequence is TGTGCCAGCAGCTTAGGCAGGGTTTTCACAGATACGCAGTATTTT. As protein: CASSLGRVFTDTQYF.

This clonotype was counted ten times or more. The chain links TRBV19 to TRBJ2-1, with TRBD2 identical over 11 bases. J lost 0 bases, V lost 10 bases, and 14 bases had no gene match. CDR3 size: 18 residues. The V gene's germline CDR1 is LNHDA and CDR2 SQIVND (reference sequence). This CDR3 reads CATRPGLADPLSYNEQFF. In DNA, the CDR3 is TGTGCCACAAGGCCGGGACTAGCGGACCCCCTCTCCTACAATGAGCAGTTCTTC.